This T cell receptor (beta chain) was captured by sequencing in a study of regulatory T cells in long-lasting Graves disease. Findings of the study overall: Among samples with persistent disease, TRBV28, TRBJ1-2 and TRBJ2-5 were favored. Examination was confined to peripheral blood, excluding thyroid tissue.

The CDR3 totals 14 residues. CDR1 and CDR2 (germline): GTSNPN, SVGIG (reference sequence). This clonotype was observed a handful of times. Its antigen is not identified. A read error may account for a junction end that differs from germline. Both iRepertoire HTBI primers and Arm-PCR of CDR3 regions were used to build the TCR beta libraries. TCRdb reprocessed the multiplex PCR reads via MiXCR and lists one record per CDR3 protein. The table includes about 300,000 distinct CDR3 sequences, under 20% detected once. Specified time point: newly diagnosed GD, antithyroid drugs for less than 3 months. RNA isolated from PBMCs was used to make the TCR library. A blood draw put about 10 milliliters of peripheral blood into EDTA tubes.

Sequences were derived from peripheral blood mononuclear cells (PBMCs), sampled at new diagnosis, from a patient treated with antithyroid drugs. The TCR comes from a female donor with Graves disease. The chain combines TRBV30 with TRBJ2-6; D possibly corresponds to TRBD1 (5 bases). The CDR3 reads CAWTIGAGANVLTF. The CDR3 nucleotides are TGTGCCTGGACCATCGGAGCTGGGGCGAACGTCCTGACTTTC. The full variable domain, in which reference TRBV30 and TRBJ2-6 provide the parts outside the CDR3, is SQTIHQWPATLVQPVGSPLSLECTVEGTSNPNLYWYRQAAGRGLQLLFYSVGIGQISSEVPQNLSASRPQDRQFILSSKKLLLSDSGFYLCAWTIGAGANVLTFGAGSRLTVL.